This T cell receptor (beta chain) is from a study of cytotoxic CD8 clonotypes in ibrutinib-treated CLL. Turning to the study itself: Partial responses numbered around 24 and complete responses 2; after a median about 62 months, about 14 stayed remitted and approximately twelve progressed. The samples contained 255,043 productive templates on average. They also contained an average of roughly 90,000 productive rearrangements. The study, taken as a whole, reports: The clonality went up when patients responded to ibrutinib and dropped back toward baseline at progression.

With 1 base removed from V and 2 bases from J, the gap between germline ends came to 5 bases. This CDR3 is built from 13 residues. Germline V CDR1 and CDR2: SGHAT, FQNNGV. Target depth was 1 in 200,000 to 1 in 1 million T cells, about 10x per clonotype. Profiling relied on immunoSEQ multiplex PCR, and the TCRdb table lists in-frame clones only, not all of them. The top ten hold about 22% of the sample, which has 12,000 or so clones, about four fifths seen once. For this clone: The target antigen is unknown.

The clonotype comes from a human donor with chronic lymphocytic leukemia. This rearrangement joins TRBV11-2 to TRBJ2-5; D remains unclear. Sequenced here: PBMCs, sampled at disease progression, from a patient treated with ibrutinib. The CDR3 sequence: CASSLGTQETQYF. CDR3 in DNA: TGTGCCAGCAGCTTAGGGACGCAAGAGACCCAGTACTTC.